This T cell receptor beta chain is from a study of shared clonotypes between healthy human individuals. Study results and limitations: In general, naive subsets displayed greater estimated richness than memory subsets did.

Many counts were recorded for this clone. Antigen: not known. The germline gives CDR1 SGHAT, CDR2 FQNNGV. This CDR3 is 18 amino acids long. V was shortened by 2 bases and J by 2 bases, with 21 bases between the two germline ends. Profiled with immunoSEQ multiplex PCR; TCRdb holds only in-frame clones, not every one. The table records 1,100,000 or so clones, about 80% of them present only once. Material: memory CD4+ T cells from PBMCs. Subset in this sample: CD45RA-negative fraction. The chain has TRBV11-2 and TRBJ1-2; D may be TRBD1 (6 bases). The TCR was taken from a man aged 18 to 29 in good health. Some clones in this sample may be carry-over from other donors' samples. DNA of the CDR3: TGTGCCAGCAGCTTACTACAGATGGACGGGGGCAGCAACTATGGCTACACCTTC. Residues: CASSLLQMDGGSNYGYTF.